One sample yielded the 10 T cell receptor beta chains listed below, sequenced in a study of blood T cell repertoires in COVID-19. The table came from immunoSEQ multiplex PCR; TCRdb's copy has only in-frame clones and leaves some out. The sample carries around 310,000 clones, 88% recorded once. The specimen was PBMCs or T cells enriched from blood (not recorded which). Receptors were obtained from a man aged 25 to 40 who had recovered from COVID-19.

The rearrangement joins TRBV4-1 to TRBJ2-2; 7 bases are shared with TRBD2. CDR1 is MGHRA, CDR2 YSYEKL, per germline. J was trimmed by 4 bases and V by 1 base; bases with no gene match: 6. The CDR3 spans 16 residues. CDR3 sequence (DNA): TGCGCCAGCAGCCAAGTCGGCGGGGGAATCACCGGGGAGCTGTTTTTT. Translating gives CASSQVGGGITGELFF.

V usage is TRBV6-6 and J usage is TRBJ1-2; 10 bases line up with TRBD1. Germline V gives CDR1 MNHNY, CDR2 SVGAGI (reference sequence). Trimming at V came to 5 bases and at J to 9 bases, leaving 18 bases not matched to a gene. The CDR3 is made up of 17 amino acids. In DNA form, the CDR3 reads TGTGCCAGCAGTCTGCGGGGTCCGGGACAGGGGAAGGGTAGCTACACCTTC. Amino acids: CASSLRGPGQGKGSYTF.

The V and J genes are TRBV18 and TRBJ1-2, with 7 bases that match TRBD1. Trimming took 6 bases from V and 11 from J; bases not matched to a gene: 9. From germline, CDR1 is KGHSH and CDR2 LQKENI. This CDR3 region has 12 residues. This CDR3 is CASSTGFPPYTF. The DNA of the CDR3 is TGTGCCAGCTCGACAGGGTTCCCTCCATACACCTTC. Supplemented by reference TRBV18 and TRBJ1-2, the full variable domain reads NAGVMQNPRHLVRRRGQEARLRCSPMKGHSHVYWYRQLPEEGLKFMVYLQKENIIDESGMPKERFSAEFPKEGPSILRIQQVVRGDSAAYFCASSTGFPPYTFGSGTRLTVV.

The J gene is TRBJ1-4, the V gene TRBV12-3 or TRBV12-4, with D possibly being TRBD1 (5 bases). Deletions cut 8 bases from V and 10 bases from J, with 14 bases between. The CDR3 loop spans 12 amino acids. The CDR3 DNA reads as TGTGCCAGCCATGGGGCAGGTGGAAAACTGTTTTTT. Translating it yields CASHGAGGKLFF.

This chain uses TRBV7-8 with TRBJ1-4; D remains unclear. Germline V gene data show CDR1 as SGHVS and CDR2 as FQNEAQ. V was clipped by 5 bases and J by 0 bases, with 13 bases between them. CDR3 length equals 16 residues. CDR3 sequence: CASSAARIATNEKLFF. Written as DNA, the CDR3 is TGTGCCAGCAGCGCGGCCCGAATTGCAACTAATGAAAAACTGTTTTTT. Drawing the rest from reference TRBV7-8 and TRBJ1-4, the complete variable domain is GAGVSQSPRYKVAKRGQDVALRCDPISGHVSLFWYQQALGQGPEFLTYFQNEAQLDKSGLPSDRFFAERPEGSVSTLKIQRTQQEDSAVYLCASSAARIATNEKLFFGSGTQLSVL.

The V gene is TRBV24-1, the J gene TRBJ1-6, with D tentatively TRBD1 (6 bases). V lost 1 base, J lost 4 bases, and 19 bases lay in between. Germline assignment: CDR1 KGHDR and CDR2 SFDVKD. The CDR3 loop spans 19 amino acids. The CDR3 nucleotides are TGTGCCACCAGTGATTTAGGACAGAAAAACGCGGTGTATAATTCACCCCTCCACTTT. Encoded protein: CATSDLGQKNAVYNSPLHF.

This rearrangement joins TRBV12-3 or TRBV12-4 to TRBJ2-1; TRBD1 might be the D (7 bases). There are 13 residues in the CDR3. V lost 11 bases and J 6 bases, leaving 17 bases between the germline ends. The CDR3 DNA is TGTGCCGGGGGGCTTACAGGGGTCAATGAGCAGTTCTTC. This codes for CAGGLTGVNEQFF.

This rearrangement joins TRBV14 to TRBJ2-1; 8 bases align to TRBD2. J was trimmed by 10 bases and V by 1 base; bases with no gene match: 9. This CDR3 spans 15 amino acids. CDR1 and CDR2 from the germline V gene are SGHDN and FVKESK. The CDR3: CASSQVAGFPREQFF. CDR3 DNA sequence: TGTGCCAGCAGCCAAGTAGCGGGGTTTCCCCGGGAGCAGTTCTTC. The complete variable domain, with remaining parts taken from reference TRBV14 and TRBJ2-1, reads EAGVTQFPSHSVIEKGQTVTLRCDPISGHDNLYWYRRVMGKEIKFLLHFVKESKQDESGMPNNRFLAERTGGTYSTLKVQPAELEDSGVYFCASSQVAGFPREQFFGPGTRLTVL.

The CDR3 nucleotides are TGTGCCAGCAGCTTAGGTAGCGGACAAGCAATCTACGAGCAGTACTTC. This codes for CASSLGSGQAIYEQYF. V and J are TRBV7-9 and TRBJ2-7; weak D call: TRBD2 (6 bases). The CDR3 length is 16 residues. The germline CDR1 and CDR2 sequences are SEHNR and FQNEAQ (reference sequence). Trimming took off 1 base at V and 3 bases at J, with 16 bases between the two ends.

V and J are TRBV10-1 and TRBJ2-5, with 9 bases fitting TRBD1. The CDR3 covers 15 residues. CDR1 and CDR2 (germline): WNHNN, SYGVQD (reference sequence). The V and J ends lost 4 bases and 5 bases, in that order; junction bases with no gene match: 8. The CDR3 nucleotides read TGCGCCAGCAGTGCCCTGACAGGGGGTGGGGAGACCCAGTACTTC. It codes for CASSALTGGGETQYF.